Listed below are T cell receptor beta chains from one sample, sequenced in a study of shared clonotypes between healthy human individuals. Produced via immunoSEQ multiplex PCR; TCRdb's table is partial and in-frame only. The table has more than 850,000 clones, approximately 80% seen once. Material for sequencing was memory CD4+ T cells from PBMCs. The receptors here all came from a man between 18 and 29 years old in good health. Some clones in this sample may be carry-over from other donors' samples. Each CDR3 is given with its conserved first and last residue. Each record gives: J gene, D gene, clone size, V gene, CDR3 DNA, CDR3 protein. D genes are given only for firm matches. The size entry is marked missing in some rows and otherwise reads once, few, many or a size class.

TRBJ2-4,TRBD1,few,TRBV19,TGTGCCAGTAGTGGAACAGGGGTACTAGCCAAAAACATTCAGTACTTC,CASSGTGVLAKNIQYF
TRBJ2-5,-,once,TRBV7-2,TGTGCCAGCAGCTTAGGTTTAGGCGGCCAAGAGACCCAGTACTTC,CASSLGLGGQETQYF
TRBJ2-7,-,-,TRBV30,TGTGCCTCGACGACCGGGCGGAGCACCTACGAGCAGTACTTC,CASTTGRSTYEQYF
TRBJ1-2,TRBD1,-,TRBV5-1,TGCGCCAGCAGCTTGGAATCCTACAGGGGTCACTATGGCTACACCTTC,CASSLESYRGHYGYTF
TRBJ2-1,-,-,TRBV6-5,TGTGCCAGCAGTCAACAACGGAGCTCCTACAATGAGCAGTTCTTC,CASSQQRSSYNEQFF
TRBJ1-1,-,-,TRBV15,TGTGCCACCAGCAGAGATGGTTCAGGGAAAGCTTTCTTT,CATSRDGSGKAFF
TRBJ2-7,-,-,TRBV21-1,TGTGCCAGCCCCCAGGAGGGAGGTATCTACGAGCAGTACTTC,CASPQEGGIYEQYF
TRBJ2-1,-,-,TRBV6-1,TGTGCCAGCAGAGAAGGGGCTAGATCCTACAATGAGCAGTTCTTC,CASREGARSYNEQFF
TRBJ1-1,TRBD1,-,TRBV28,TGTGCCAGCAGTCCGCGACAGGGGAGGGCTGACACTGAAGCTTTCTTT,CASSPRQGRADTEAFF
TRBJ2-2,TRBD2,-,TRBV18,TGTGCCAGCTCACCACCGGCTAGCGGGCACACCGGGGAGCTGTTTTTT,CASSPPASGHTGELFF
TRBJ1-4,TRBD1,-,TRBV18,TGTGCCAGCTCTGGGGGACAGGAAAATGAAAAACTGTTTTTT,CASSGGQENEKLFF
TRBJ2-7,-,-,TRBV5-1,TGCGCCAGCAGCTTCCTAGCCGAAACCTACGAGCAGTACTTC,CASSFLAETYEQYF
TRBJ2-6,TRBD1,-,TRBV15,TGTGCCGCCGCCCGGCGGACAGGCTCCTTCTCTGGGGCCAACGTCCTGACTTTC,CAAARRTGSFSGANVLTF
TRBJ2-2,-,once,TRBV7-3,TGTGCCAGCGCCCGGGGGACCGGGGAGCTGTTTTTT,CASARGTGELFF
TRBJ2-5,-,-,TRBV29-1,TGCAGCGTTGAGGACGATAAAGAGACCCAGTACTTC,CSVEDDKETQYF
TRBJ1-1,-,-,TRBV15,TGTGCCACCAGCAGAGATGGCCTGAAGAACACTGAAGCTTTCTTT,CATSRDGLKNTEAFF
TRBJ2-7,TRBD1,many,TRBV30,TGTGCCTGGATGCCAGGGGGTGCGTACGAGCAGTACTTC,CAWMPGGAYEQYF
TRBJ2-3,TRBD2,-,TRBV2,TGTGCCAGCAGCAGACTAGCGGGGGACATCACAGATACGCAGTATTTT,CASSRLAGDITDTQYF
TRBJ2-7,TRBD2,many,TRBV11-2,TGTGCCAGCAGCTTGATGGCGGGAGGGTCCTACGAGCAGTACTTC,CASSLMAGGSYEQYF
TRBJ2-7,TRBD1,once,TRBV5-4,TGTGCCAGCAGCCTAGAGACAGGGACCGAGCAGTACTTC,CASSLETGTEQYF
TRBJ2-1,-,-,TRBV7-9,TGTGCCAGCAGCTTAGAAGGGCGGAATGAGCAGTTCTTC,CASSLEGRNEQFF
TRBJ1-1,-,-,TRBV27,TGTGCCAGCAGAGGGTGGGGCGGGCGCACTGAAGCTTTCTTT,CASRGWGGRTEAFF
TRBJ2-3,-,-,TRBV4-1,TGCGCCAGCAGCCAAGGGGGCCGAGGGGGCACAGATACGCAGTATTTT,CASSQGGRGGTDTQYF
TRBJ2-1,-,-,TRBV30,TGTGCCTGGAGAAAGGGGACTTCCTACAATGAGCAGTTCTTC,CAWRKGTSYNEQFF
TRBJ1-2,-,-,TRBV2,TGTGCCAGCAGTGCTCGGAGTAACTATGGCTACACCTTC,CASSARSNYGYTF
TRBJ2-7,-,-,TRBV6-5,TGTGCCAACCCAAACAGTTTGCAGTCCTACGAGCAGTACTTC,CANPNSLQSYEQYF
TRBJ1-2,TRBD1,-,TRBV28,TGTGCCAGCAGTGATACAGGGGGCTATGGCTACACCTTC,CASSDTGGYGYTF
TRBJ2-7,-,-,TRBV28,TGTGCCAGCAGTCCGGGTGATGGTGGGTTCACCTACGAGCAGTACTTC,CASSPGDGGFTYEQYF
TRBJ2-7,TRBD2,-,TRBV28,TGTGCCAGCAGTGCGGGACTAGCCGGGCAGTACTTC,CASSAGLAGQYF
TRBJ1-2,TRBD1,-,TRBV7-3,TGTGCCAGCGGATTCTACCTCGGGACAGGGGATGGCTACACCTTC,CASGFYLGTGDGYTF
TRBJ1-1,-,few,TRBV5-6,TGTGCCAGCAGCTTGGTCGGGTACAACACTGAAGCTTTCTTT,CASSLVGYNTEAFF
TRBJ1-5,TRBD1,-,TRBV15,TGTGCCACCTCGGGGACAGTGGCTTTTTCGCCCCAGCATTTT,CATSGTVAFSPQHF
TRBJ2-3,-,-,TRBV5-1,TGCGCCAGCAGCTTCAGGACAGATACGCAGTATTTT,CASSFRTDTQYF
TRBJ2-1,-,-,TRBV11-1,TGTGCCAGCAGCTTAGACAGGCACAATGAGCAGTTCTTC,CASSLDRHNEQFF
TRBJ2-2,TRBD2,few,TRBV11-2,TGTGCCAGCAGCTTCACTAGCGGGAGTAACACCGGGGAGCTGTTTTTT,CASSFTSGSNTGELFF
TRBJ2-3,-,-,TRBV19,TGTGCCAGTAGTACACCCCGGGGGTATTGGGGCACAGATACGCAGTATTTT,CASSTPRGYWGTDTQYF
TRBJ2-3,-,-,TRBV2,TGTGCCAGCGGCAACTCCGGCCCAGATACGCAGTATTTT,CASGNSGPDTQYF
TRBJ2-6,TRBD2,-,TRBV11-2,TGTGCCAGCAGCTTAGTGGACCCCCTAGCGGGAGCTGGGGCCAACGTCCTGACTTTC,CASSLVDPLAGAGANVLTF
TRBJ1-1,-,-,TRBV7-2,TGTGCCAGCAGCCGCCAGGTCAGAGGGAACACTGAAGCTTTCTTT,CASSRQVRGNTEAFF
TRBJ1-5,-,-,TRBV19,TGTGCCAGTAGTATAGAATTCGGGACCTCTTATAGCAATCAGCCCCAGCATTTT,CASSIEFGTSYSNQPQHF
TRBJ1-5,-,-,TRBV6-5,TGTGCCAGCAGTTACTCGGGGCAGGGTATTCAGCCCCAGCATTTT,CASSYSGQGIQPQHF
TRBJ2-5,-,once,TRBV2,TGTGCCAGCAGGGGCTTAGTGATAGAGACCCAGTACTTC,CASRGLVIETQYF
TRBJ1-1,-,-,TRBV5-1,TGCGCCAGCAGCTTGGGTCCGGGGAGGGACACTGAAGCTTTCTTT,CASSLGPGRDTEAFF
TRBJ2-7,-,-,TRBV18,TGTGCCAGCTCTCAAGTCTCCAACTACGAGCAGTACTTC,CASSQVSNYEQYF
TRBJ2-1,-,few,TRBV7-2,TGTGCCAGCAGCTTAGAAGGCGGTACAGGGCAGTTCTTC,CASSLEGGTGQFF
TRBJ1-2,-,-,TRBV7-2,TGTGCCAGCAGCCCAGATTCAAACTATGGCTACACCTTC,CASSPDSNYGYTF
TRBJ1-5,-,-,TRBV5-1,TGCGCCAGCAGTTTCCAGGGAGGTCAGCCCCAGCATTTT,CASSFQGGQPQHF
TRBJ1-2,-,-,TRBV6-1,TGTGCCAGCAAAGGACCCGGGGCGGCTAACTATGGCTACACCTTC,CASKGPGAANYGYTF